This T cell receptor beta chain was sequenced for a study of regulatory T cells in long-lasting Graves disease. Study-level points and caveats: Graves' patients with persistent disease showed TCR diversity lower than patients newly diagnosed.

The CDR3 length is 14 residues. V was clipped by 0 bases and J by 6 bases, with 11 bases between them. Germline CDR1 is MNHEY and CDR2 is SVGAGI. Time point of the sample: persistent/refractory GD, antithyroid drugs over 5 years with positive TRAb. Scientists built the TCR library using RNA that was extracted from PBMCs. This clonotype was seen repeatedly, ten times or more. As yet, its antigen is unknown. Arm-PCR of CDR3 regions and iRepertoire HTBI primers were the basis on which TCR beta libraries were built. One entry per CDR3 protein results from TCRdb running MiXCR on the multiplex PCR reads. In the table there are about 470,000 distinct CDR3 sequences, roughly 21% of which are singletons.

This receptor was identified in a female donor with Graves disease. The sequencing here drew on peripheral blood mononuclear cells (PBMCs), taken when the disease was refractory, from a patient treated with antithyroid drugs. The genes are TRBV6-5 and TRBJ1-1; the D is unclear. CDR3 residues: CASSYSELVAEAFF. The CDR3 DNA is TGTGCCAGCAGTTACTCCGAATTAGTAGCTGAAGCTTTCTTT.